This TCR beta chain was found in a study of blood T cell repertoires in COVID-19. Study details: Italy, Spain and the United States were the sources of the convalescent and acute COVID-19 samples. Sample material is recorded as cDNA or gDNA derived from T cells, B-cell-depleted T cells, or PBMCs.

V dropped 0 bases and J dropped 6 bases, with 15 bases sitting between them. Germline assignment: CDR1 MGHRA and CDR2 YSYEKL. CDR3 length equals 16 residues. This clone appeared a few times. The authors' processing: From reference gene primer amplification, estimates of nucleated cell counts were derived. Assay used: immunoSEQ multiplex PCR; TCRdb lists only in-frame clones, some missing. For V, J and clone size, that table is used; D and trimming come from the DNA. The sample records some 290,000 clones, around 81% being singletons. The sequencing input was peripheral blood. The origin of this receptor is an older woman with active or convalescent COVID-19. The chain joins TRBV4-1 to TRBJ1-5; no definite D call. The CDR3 is CASSQDPQLGSQPQHF. The CDR3 DNA reads TGCGCCAGCAGCCAAGACCCCCAACTCGGGAGTCAGCCCCAGCATTTT.